These 29 T cell receptor beta chains were sequenced from one sample in a study of Graves' ophthalmopathy and Graves' hyperthyroidism. RNA transcripts were the template, and TCR beta CDR3 regions were amplified from them. Scientists carried out first-round RT-PCR using HTBI primers and then a second-round multiplex PCR. TCRdb itself ran the multiplex PCR reads through MiXCR, one entry per CDR3 protein. The sample shows about 220,000 distinct CDR3 sequences, roughly 21% of them seen only once. Material for sequencing was peripheral blood. The receptor set was obtained from a woman between 45 and 65 years old with Graves' ophthalmopathy.

V is TRBV28 and J is TRBJ2-5; 7 bases are a match to TRBD1. The CDR3 totals 15 residues. In germline, CDR1 is MDHEN, CDR2 SYDVKM. The V segment lost 10 bases and the J segment 11 bases; nucleotides outside the gene matches: 22. The CDR3: CATALSGQAAGFQYF. For the CDR3, the DNA is TGTGCCACGGCCCTGTCAGGACAGGCGGCTGGATTTCAGTACTTC. The entire variable domain, with the rest obtained from reference TRBV28 and TRBJ2-5, is as follows: DVKVTQSSRYLVKRTGEKVFLECVQDMDHENMFWYRQDPGLGLRLIYFSYDVKMKEKGDIPEGYSVSREKKERFSLILESASTNQTSMYLCATALSGQAAGFQYFGPGTRLLVL.

V and J are TRBV18 and TRBJ2-5; TRBD2 matches 13 bases. Germline V CDR1 and CDR2: KGHSH, LQKENI. The V segment lost 3 bases and the J segment 3 bases; nucleotides outside the gene matches: 1. The CDR3 loop spans 15 amino acids. The CDR3 region has the DNA TGTGCCAGCTCACCGGGACTAGCGGGAAAAGAGACCCAGTACTTC. Residues: CASSPGLAGKETQYF.

V usage is TRBV27 and J usage is TRBJ2-1; D possibly uses TRBD1 or TRBD2 (5 bases each). CDR1 and CDR2 from the germline V gene are MNHEY and SMNVEV (reference sequence). This CDR3 has 12 residues. The V and J ends lost 2 bases and 7 bases respectively, with 6 bases between them. This CDR3 is CASSLEGNEQFF. The CDR3 nucleotides are TGTGCCAGCAGTTTAGAGGGGAATGAGCAGTTCTTC.

This clonotype has more than one count but fewer than ten. The chain couples TRBV14 to TRBJ2-7; D gene unclear. Germline CDR1 and CDR2: SGHDN and FVKESK. V was shortened by 1 base and J by 3 bases, with 13 bases between the two germline ends. This CDR3 is 15 amino acids long. The CDR3 DNA follows: TGTGCCAGCAGCCAAGTATCGGTGTTTCGCTACGAGCAGTACTTC. Residues: CASSQVSVFRYEQYF.

This clonotype was observed many times. One end of the junction fails to match germline, which may point to a read error. V and J are TRBV19 and TRBJ1-3; the D is unclear. CDR3 length: 12 amino acids. CDR1 is LNHDA, CDR2 SQIVND, per germline (reference sequence). The CDR3 reads CASSIVGNTTYF. The CDR3 DNA sequence: TGTGCCAGTAGTATCGTGGGAAACACCACATATTTT.

In its sample, this clonotype was seen many times. In DNA, the CDR3 is TGTGCCAGCAGTATGACAGGGAACTATGGCTACACCTTC. It translates to CASSMTGNYGYTF. The chain joins TRBV12-3 or TRBV12-4 to TRBJ1-2; 7 bases align to TRBD1. Germline trimming cut 5 bases from V and 2 bases from J; bases unmatched to any gene: 2. The CDR3 is made up of 13 amino acids.

This clonotype has at least ten counts. V is TRBV4-2 and J is TRBJ2-5; D might be TRBD1 or TRBD2, each matching 5 bases. The length of the CDR3 is 13 residues. V shed 0 bases and J shed 5 bases, with 7 bases lying between them. Germline loops: CDR1 LGHNA, CDR2 YNFKEQ. The CDR3: CASSQDWGETQYF. The CDR3 coding sequence is TGTGCCAGCAGCCAAGATTGGGGGGAGACCCAGTACTTC.

The V and J genes are TRBV6-1 and TRBJ1-1; D might be TRBD1 (6 bases). This CDR3 region has 14 residues. Germline V gene data show CDR1 as MNHNS and CDR2 as SASEGT. V lost 6 bases and J lost 4, with 15 bases in between. CDR3: CASRFAGDRTEAFF. In DNA form, the CDR3 reads TGTGCCAGCAGATTTGCAGGGGACCGCACTGAAGCTTTCTTT.

This chain joins TRBV7-9 and TRBJ1-6; the D is unclear. With 5 bases removed from V and 9 bases from J, the gap between germline ends came to 20 bases. The CDR3 runs to 16 residues. The V gene's germline CDR1 is SEHNR and CDR2 FQNEAQ (reference sequence). The CDR3 coding sequence is TGTGCCAGCAGCCCGCCGGAGGCCGTCGTTGGTTCACCCCTCCACTTT. It encodes CASSPPEAVVGSPLHF.

This clonotype was seen ten or more times. The rearrangement links TRBV5-1 to TRBJ2-2; TRBD1 is a possible D gene (5 bases). The germline V gene has CDR1 SGHRS and CDR2 YFSETQ. The CDR3 loop spans 16 amino acids. V gave up 4 bases and J gave up 1 base, with 14 bases separating them. The DNA of the CDR3 is TGCGCCAGCAGCAGCGATAGGGGATTGAACACCGGGGAGCTGTTTTTT. Protein product: CASSSDRGLNTGELFF.

This clonotype came up many times. The chain carries TRBV28 and TRBJ2-7; no clear D gene. Germline CDR1 and CDR2: MDHEN and SYDVKM. The CDR3 has 11 amino acids. The V end lost 7 bases, the J end lost 4 bases, and 8 bases lay between the germline ends. CDR3 region: CASTLAYEQYF. CDR3 in DNA: TGTGCCAGCACGTTGGCTTACGAGCAGTACTTC.

This clonotype was picked up many times. The chain is built from TRBV6-1 and TRBJ1-1; 9 nucleotides match TRBD1. The CDR3 consists of 15 residues. Germline-derived CDR1 and CDR2 are MNHNS and SASEGT. Trimming took 5 bases from V and 1 from J; bases not matched to a gene: 5. The CDR3 loop reads CASSPTGQGNTEAFF. Here the CDR3 DNA reads TGTGCCAGCAGTCCAACGGGACAGGGGAACACTGAAGCTTTCTTT.

This clonotype was seen a few times. The chain recombines TRBV5-1 with TRBJ1-5; 8 bases agree with TRBD1. Losses at the gene ends were 5 bases for V and 4 bases for J; bases not matched to a gene: 8. CDR3 length: 15 amino acids. Germline CDR1 reads SGHRS; CDR2 reads YFSETQ. The DNA of the CDR3 is TGCGCCAGCAGACCCTCGGACAGGGATAATCAGCCCCAGCATTTT. This encodes CASRPSDRDNQPQHF.

This clonotype was observed many times. The V gene is TRBV5-1, the J gene TRBJ2-4, with 11 nucleotides matching TRBD1. J gave up 4 bases and V 4 bases, and 4 bases lay outside the gene matches. CDR1 and CDR2 from the germline V gene are SGHRS and YFSETQ. The CDR3 covers 15 residues. CDR3 amino acids: CASSTGTGGKNIQYF. In nucleotides, the CDR3 is TGCGCCAGCAGCACCGGGACAGGGGGGAAAAACATTCAGTACTTC.

The CDR3, as DNA: TGTGCCAGCAGCTTGGTAGGCTTTTCAGGGGACGAGCAGTACTTC. Translating it yields CASSLVGFSGDEQYF. The chain combines TRBV5-6 with TRBJ2-7, with TRBD1 as a possible D gene (6 bases). This CDR3 has 15 amino acids. Germline lookup yields CDR1 SGHDT and CDR2 YYEEEE. V was clipped by 0 bases and J by 5 bases, with 15 bases between them.

In this sample, this clonotype turned up many times. The rearrangement uses TRBV20-1 and TRBJ1-1, with 7 bases identical to TRBD1. V gave up 0 bases and J gave up 6 bases; unmatched junction bases: 4. From germline, CDR1 is DFQATT and CDR2 SNEGSKA (reference sequence). The CDR3 contains 13 residues. CDR3 bases: TGCAGTGCTAGAGACGTAACAGGGGCTGAAGCTTTCTTT. Its translation: CSARDVTGAEAFF.

In its sample, this clonotype was seen many times. J is TRBJ2-2 and V is TRBV28; D is uncertain. Germline CDR1 is MDHEN and CDR2 is SYDVKM. Trimming shortened V by 11 bases and J by 4 bases, and 11 bases separated the two germline ends. This CDR3 is 12 amino acids long. CDR3 in DNA: TGTGCCTACCGGGCCCCCACCGGGGAGCTGTTTTTT. The encoded protein is CAYRAPTGELFF.

This clonotype was detected many times. The chain couples TRBV30 to TRBJ2-3; 8 bases map to TRBD2. Germline V gives CDR1 GTSNPN, CDR2 SVGIG (reference sequence). V gave up 3 bases and J gave up 0 bases; unmatched junction bases: 5. This CDR3 contains 15 residues. The DNA for the CDR3 is TGTGCCTGGAGCGGACTAGCCTCTAGCACAGATACGCAGTATTTT. It translates to CAWSGLASSTDTQYF.

J is TRBJ1-5 and V is TRBV11-2; no clear D. This CDR3 spans 13 amino acids. The V end lost 5 bases, the J end lost 0 bases, and 5 bases lay between the germline ends. Germline V lookup: CDR1 SGHAT, CDR2 FQNNGV. The CDR3 DNA reads TGTGCCAGCAGCGCCCGTAGCAATCAGCCCCAGCATTTT. Translating gives CASSARSNQPQHF.

The chain employs TRBV24-1 and TRBJ2-5, with D possibly TRBD2 on 7 matching bases. Germline V lookup: CDR1 KGHDR, CDR2 SFDVKD. The CDR3 loop spans 15 amino acids. V lost 7 bases and J lost 2, with 16 bases in between. Here the CDR3 DNA reads TGTGCCACCAGCCTCGCGGGGGCAGTACAAGAGACCCAGTACTTC. Its translation: CATSLAGAVQETQYF.

This clonotype showed up many times. Mismatch with germline at one junction end may stem from a read error. V and J are TRBV19 and TRBJ1-5; D is undetermined. From germline, CDR1 is LNHDA and CDR2 SQIVND (reference sequence). The CDR3 runs 12 residues. The CDR3 DNA follows: TGTGCCAGTAGGATAGGCAATCAGCCCCAGCATTTT. Residues: CASRIGNQPQHF. The whole variable domain, filled in from reference TRBV19 and TRBJ1-5, reads DGGITQSPKYLFRKEGQNVTLSCEQNLNHDAMYWYRQDPGQGLRLIYYSQIVNDFQKGDIAEGYSVSREKKESFPLTVTSAQKNPTAFYLCASRIGNQPQHFGDGTRLSIL.

This clonotype was detected many times. The chain has TRBV19 and TRBJ2-2, with D tentatively TRBD1 (6 bases). Germline-derived CDR1 and CDR2 are LNHDA and SQIVND (reference sequence). The CDR3 consists of 13 residues. Trimming took off 6 bases at V and 8 bases at J, with 13 bases between the two ends. CDR3 sequence: CASRMGTLGELFF. The CDR3, as DNA: TGTGCCAGTAGGATGGGGACACTGGGGGAGCTGTTTTTT.

In regard to this clonotype: Just one base apart from a much larger clone, this may be a read error. The chain has TRBV12-3 or TRBV12-4 and TRBJ1-1; D uncertain. This CDR3 contains 14 residues. CDR3 DNA sequence: TGTGCCAGCAGTTTTCGTGAAGGTCGGACTGAAGCTTCCTTT. Protein product: CASSFREGRTEASF.

This clonotype was recorded many times. V gene TRBV12-3 or TRBV12-4 combines with J gene TRBJ2-7, with D perhaps TRBD1 (6 bases). The CDR3 sequence is 15 residues long. V lost 5 bases to trimming and J lost 1 base, with 15 bases between them. The CDR3 DNA reads as TGTGCCAGCAGTGCCGCCGGGACACTATCCTACGAGCAGTACTTC. Protein: CASSAAGTLSYEQYF.

This clonotype was detected ten times or more. This chain connects TRBV5-1 to TRBJ2-2; perhaps D is TRBD1 or TRBD2 (6 bases each). Deletions cut 4 bases from V and 2 bases from J, with 9 bases between. Germline assignment: CDR1 SGHRS and CDR2 YFSETQ. CDR3 length equals 14 residues. The CDR3 protein is CASSRGTNTGELFF. DNA for the CDR3: TGCGCCAGCAGCAGGGGGACTAACACCGGGGAGCTGTTTTTT.

This chain joins TRBV6-1 and TRBJ1-5; 7 bases map to TRBD1. Germline V gene sequence: CDR1 MNHNS, CDR2 SASEGT. This CDR3 spans 13 amino acids. The V and J ends lost 7 bases and 6 bases, in that order; junction bases with no gene match: 6. This CDR3 reads CASKDREGQPQHF. CDR3 coding DNA: TGTGCCAGCAAAGACAGGGAAGGTCAGCCCCAGCATTTT.

At least ten counts were recorded for this clonotype. V and J are TRBV30 and TRBJ2-2, with D possibly being TRBD1 (5 bases). Per the germline V gene, CDR1 is GTSNPN and CDR2 is SVGIG (reference sequence). Trimming removed 0 bases from V and 7 bases from J, with 9 bases in between. This CDR3 region has 13 residues. The CDR3 region is CAWSVQGVGELFF. In DNA, the CDR3 is TGTGCCTGGAGTGTACAAGGGGTCGGGGAGCTGTTTTTT.

In its sample, this clonotype was seen many times. CDR3 nucleotides: TGTGCCAGTAGACAGCAAACCGAGAATCAGCCCCAGCATTTT. Protein product: CASRQQTENQPQHF. The chain combines TRBV19 with TRBJ1-5; D not certain. CDR3 length: 14 amino acids. Trimming removed 6 bases at V and 4 bases at J, with 13 bases between. Germline V gene sequence: CDR1 LNHDA, CDR2 SQIVND (reference sequence).

This clonotype appeared many times. CDR3 nucleotides: TGTGCCAGCAGTCTCGGGACGACTGAAGCTTTCTTT. Its translation is CASSLGTTEAFF. This chain joins TRBV12-3 or TRBV12-4 and TRBJ1-1; tentatively, D is TRBD1 (5 bases). V was shortened by 5 bases and J by 5 bases, with 9 bases between the two germline ends. The CDR3 loop spans 12 amino acids.